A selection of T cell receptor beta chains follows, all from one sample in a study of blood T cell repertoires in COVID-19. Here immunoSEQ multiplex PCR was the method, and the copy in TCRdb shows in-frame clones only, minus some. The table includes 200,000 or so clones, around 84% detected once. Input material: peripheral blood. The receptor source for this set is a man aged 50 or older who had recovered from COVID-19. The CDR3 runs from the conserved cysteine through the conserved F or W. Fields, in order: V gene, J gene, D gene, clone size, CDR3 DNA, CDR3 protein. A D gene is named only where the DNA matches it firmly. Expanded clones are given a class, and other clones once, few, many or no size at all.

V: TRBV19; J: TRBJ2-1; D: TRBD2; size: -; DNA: TGTGCCAGTAGTGCACGTCCCGGACTAGCGGGAGGAGGGGCCTACAATGAGCAGTTCTTC; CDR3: CASSARPGLAGGGAYNEQFF
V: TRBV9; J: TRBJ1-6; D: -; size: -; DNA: TGTGCCAGCAGCGTCAAGGGGGTAGGTTCACCCCTCCACTTT; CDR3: CASSVKGVGSPLHF
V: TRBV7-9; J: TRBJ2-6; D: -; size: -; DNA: TGTGCCAGCAGCTTAGATTCGTTAACTGGGGCCAACGTCCTGACTTTC; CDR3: CASSLDSLTGANVLTF
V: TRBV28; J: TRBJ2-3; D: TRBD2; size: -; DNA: TGTGCCAGCAGTACCCGGACTAGTCTCGGCACAGATACGCAGTATTTT; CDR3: CASSTRTSLGTDTQYF
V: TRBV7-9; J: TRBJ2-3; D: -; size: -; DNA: TGTGCCAGCAGTGGGGCTGGAGATACGCAGTATTTT; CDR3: CASSGAGDTQYF
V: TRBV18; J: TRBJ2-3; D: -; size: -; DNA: TGTGCCAGCTCGCACCCTACCACAGATACGCAGTATTTT; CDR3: CASSHPTTDTQYF
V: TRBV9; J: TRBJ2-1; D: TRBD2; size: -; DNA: TGTGCCAGCAGCTTCGGACTAGCGGGAGATAATGAGCAGTTCTTC; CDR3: CASSFGLAGDNEQFF
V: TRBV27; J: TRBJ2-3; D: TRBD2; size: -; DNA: TGTGCCAGCAGTCGTATAGCGGGAGATGTAGGTACGCAGTATTTT; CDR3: CASSRIAGDVGTQYF
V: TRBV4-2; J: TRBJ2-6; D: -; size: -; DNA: TGTGCCAGCAGCCAAGTCGTCTCTGGGGCCAACGTCCTGACTTTC; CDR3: CASSQVVSGANVLTF
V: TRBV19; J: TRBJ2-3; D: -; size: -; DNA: TGTGCCAGTAAACGCAGCGTCTACTCAGATACGCAGTATTTT; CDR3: CASKRSVYSDTQYF
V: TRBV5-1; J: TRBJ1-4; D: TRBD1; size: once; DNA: TGCGCCAGCAGCGGGACAGGGGGGAATGAAAAACTGTTTTTT; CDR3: CASSGTGGNEKLFF
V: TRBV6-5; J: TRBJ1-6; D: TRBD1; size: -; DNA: TGTGCCAGCACCCGAGAGGGGGCGGGTAATTCACCCCTCCACTTT; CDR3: CASTREGAGNSPLHF
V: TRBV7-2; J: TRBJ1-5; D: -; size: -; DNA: TGTGCCAGCAGTCGACAGTCCAATCAGCCCCAGCATTTT; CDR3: CASSRQSNQPQHF
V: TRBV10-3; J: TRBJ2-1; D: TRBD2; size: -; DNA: TGTGCCATCAGACCGGGGGGAATGGAATACAATGAGCAGTTCTTC; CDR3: CAIRPGGMEYNEQFF
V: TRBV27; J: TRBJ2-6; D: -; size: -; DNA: TGTGCCAGCAGTCCGCGAGACAGCTCGGGGGCCAACGTCCTGACTTTC; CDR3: CASSPRDSSGANVLTF
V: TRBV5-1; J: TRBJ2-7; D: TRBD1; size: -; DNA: TGCGCCAGCAGCTTAAACCCGGGACAGGGGGTGTACGAGCAGTACTTC; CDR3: CASSLNPGQGVYEQYF
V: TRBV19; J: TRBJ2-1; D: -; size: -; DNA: TGTGCCAGTAGCGAGTTCCGGGTGCATGAGCAGTTCTTC; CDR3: CASSEFRVHEQFF
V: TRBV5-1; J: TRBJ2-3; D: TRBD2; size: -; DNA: TGCGCCAGCAGCCCGGGACTAGCGGGAGTTGCGTCGTTCACAGATACGCAGTATTTT; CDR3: CASSPGLAGVASFTDTQYF
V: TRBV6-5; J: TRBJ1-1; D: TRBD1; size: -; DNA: TGTGCCAGCAGTTACACAGGACAGGCTGCTGAAGCTTTCTTT; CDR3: CASSYTGQAAEAFF
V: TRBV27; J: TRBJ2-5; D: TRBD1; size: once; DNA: TGTGCCAGCAGTCCCGGACAGGGGGCCTGGATTGGGGAGACCCAGTACTTC; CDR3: CASSPGQGAWIGETQYF
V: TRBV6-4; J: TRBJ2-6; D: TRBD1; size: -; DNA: TGTGCCAGCCGGGACAGCTCTGGGGCCAACGTCCTGACTTTC; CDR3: CASRDSSGANVLTF
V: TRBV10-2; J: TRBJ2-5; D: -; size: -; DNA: TGCGCCAGCAAGTTTCGGGATAGGGAGACCCAGTACTTC; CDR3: CASKFRDRETQYF
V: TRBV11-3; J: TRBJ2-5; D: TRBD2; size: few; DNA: TGTGCCAGCAGCCTTGGGACTAGCGGGAGGTCTGAGACCCAGTACTTC; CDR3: CASSLGTSGRSETQYF
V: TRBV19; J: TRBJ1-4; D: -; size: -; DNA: TGTGCCAGTAGTATAGCAGGGGTCGGCGAAAAACTGTTTTTT; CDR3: CASSIAGVGEKLFF
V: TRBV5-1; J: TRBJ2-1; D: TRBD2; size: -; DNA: TGCGCCAGCCTCTGGGGCGCTAGCGGGGACAATGAGCAGTTCTTC; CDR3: CASLWGASGDNEQFF
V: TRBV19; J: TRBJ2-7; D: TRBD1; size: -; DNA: TGTGCCAGTTCCCAGGGTACAGGGGGCCGCTACGAGCAGTACTTC; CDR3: CASSQGTGGRYEQYF
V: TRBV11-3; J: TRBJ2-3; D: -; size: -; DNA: TGTGCCAGCTCTTCCTCAGGGGGCACAGATACGCAGTATTTT; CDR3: CASSSSGGTDTQYF
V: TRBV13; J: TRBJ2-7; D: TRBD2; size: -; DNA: TGTGCCAGCAGCTCTGACCAGGGCGGGAGTCGACCCTACGAGCAGTACTTC; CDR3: CASSSDQGGSRPYEQYF
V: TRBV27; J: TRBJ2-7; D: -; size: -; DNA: TGTGCCAGCAGTAGTGACGGGGGGCTGTCCTACGAGCAGTACTTC; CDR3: CASSSDGGLSYEQYF
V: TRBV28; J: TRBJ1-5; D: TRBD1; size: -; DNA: TGTGCCAGCAGCGCCGGGACAGGGAGGGGGAAGGAGCCCCAGCATTTT; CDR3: CASSAGTGRGKEPQHF
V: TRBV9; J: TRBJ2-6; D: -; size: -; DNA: TGTGCCAGCAGCGTATTGGGAGGTGGGGCCAACGTCCTGACTTTC; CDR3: CASSVLGGGANVLTF
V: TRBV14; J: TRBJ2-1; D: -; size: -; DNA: TGTGCCAGCAGCCAAGCTTCTAGAAGCAGCAATGAGCAGTTCTTC; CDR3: CASSQASRSSNEQFF
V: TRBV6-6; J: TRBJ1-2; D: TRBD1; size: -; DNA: TGTGCCAGCACCAAAGGGACAGGAAAATTTTCGAGTGGCTACACCTTC; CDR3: CASTKGTGKFSSGYTF
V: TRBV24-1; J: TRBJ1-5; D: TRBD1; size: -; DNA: TGTGCCACCAGTGTGGGGGACAGGGGGCTCAATCAGCCCCAGCATTTT; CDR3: CATSVGDRGLNQPQHF
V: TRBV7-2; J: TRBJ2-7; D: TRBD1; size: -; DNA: TGTGCCAGCAGCTTTTCGGGGACAGGGGTTGTCGACGAGCAGTACTTC; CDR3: CASSFSGTGVVDEQYF
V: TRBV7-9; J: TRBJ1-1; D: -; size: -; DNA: TGTGCCAGCACTAGACAGGCCTTCATGAACACTGAAGCTTTCTTT; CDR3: CASTRQAFMNTEAFF
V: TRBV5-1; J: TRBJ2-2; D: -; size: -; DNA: TGCGCCAGCAGCTTGGGTAGTTTACCGAACACCGGGGAGCTGTTTTTT; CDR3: CASSLGSLPNTGELFF
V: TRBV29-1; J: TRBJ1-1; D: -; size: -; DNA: TGCAGCACCGGAGGAGGGATCGCTGAAGCTTTCTTT; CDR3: CSTGGGIAEAFF
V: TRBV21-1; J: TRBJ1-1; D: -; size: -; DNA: TGTGCCAGCAGCTCCCCCCTGGGAGGAAATCACACTGAAGCTTTCTTT; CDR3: CASSSPLGGNHTEAFF
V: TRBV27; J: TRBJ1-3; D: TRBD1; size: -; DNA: TGTGCCGGCAGTTCGGGGACAGGCGCCTCTGGAAACACCATATATTTT; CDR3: CAGSSGTGASGNTIYF
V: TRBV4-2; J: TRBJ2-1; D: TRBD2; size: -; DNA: TGTGCCAGCAGCCCGGACGGGACTAGCGGGCTCAATGAGCAGTTCTTC; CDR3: CASSPDGTSGLNEQFF
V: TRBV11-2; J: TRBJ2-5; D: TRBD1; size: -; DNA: TGTGCCAGCAGCCTCCACCCAGGGGGCGAGACCCAGTACTTC; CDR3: CASSLHPGGETQYF
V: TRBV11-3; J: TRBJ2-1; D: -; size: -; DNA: TGTGCCAGCAGCTTACGAGGGGGTGAGCAGTTCTTC; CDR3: CASSLRGGEQFF
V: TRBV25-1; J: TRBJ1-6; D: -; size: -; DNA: TGTGCCAGCAGTGAGCTGGGACACGATAATTCACCCCTCCACTTT; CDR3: CASSELGHDNSPLHF
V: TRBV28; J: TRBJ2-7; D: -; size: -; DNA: TGTGCCAGCAGTTTATTTTCGGGGACTGCTGGCCACGAGCAGTACTTC; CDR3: CASSLFSGTAGHEQYF
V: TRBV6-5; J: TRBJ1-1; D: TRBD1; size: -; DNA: TGTGCCAGCAAGCAACAGGGGGTTCTGAACACTGAAGCTTTCTTT; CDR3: CASKQQGVLNTEAFF